These 4 T cell receptor beta chains came from one sample sequenced in a study of regulatory T cells in long-lasting Graves disease. Time point indicated: newly diagnosed GD, antithyroid drugs for less than 3 months. PBMCs provided the RNA from which the TCR library was made. According to the study, TCR beta libraries were built with iRepertoire HTBI primers and CDR3-region Arm-PCR. TCRdb fed the multiplex PCR reads into MiXCR, producing one record per CDR3 protein. The sample contains under 250,000 distinct CDR3 sequences, 20% of which appear only once. Here the sequenced sample was peripheral blood mononuclear cells (PBMCs), taken at new diagnosis, from a patient treated with antithyroid drugs. Receptors were obtained from a female donor with Graves disease.

This clonotype was seen just once. The rearrangement uses TRBV18 and TRBJ1-6; 7 bases agree with TRBD1. Trimming cost V 6 bases and J 6 bases; bases outside gene matches: 5. This CDR3 is built from 14 residues. Germline V CDR1 and CDR2: KGHSH, LQKENI. The CDR3 spells CASSSRDSNSPLHF. DNA of the CDR3: TGTGCCAGCTCCAGCCGGGACAGTAATTCACCCCTCCACTTT.

This clonotype was counted only a few times. The V and J genes are TRBV6-1 and TRBJ2-3, with 10 nucleotides matching TRBD2. CDR3 length equals 15 residues. The V segment lost 5 bases and the J segment 1 base; nucleotides outside the gene matches: 3. Germline V gene sequence: CDR1 MNHNS, CDR2 SASEGT. DNA for the CDR3: TGTGCCAGCAGTACAGGACTAGCGGGCACAGATACGCAGTATTTT. It translates to CASSTGLAGTDTQYF.

The chain has TRBV30 and TRBJ1-6; D not resolved. Trimming left V 3 bases short and J 14 bases short, with 11 bases between. Germline-derived CDR1 and CDR2 are GTSNPN and SVGIG (reference sequence). The CDR3 contains 11 residues. In DNA, the CDR3 is TGTGCCTGGAGCCCGGGCTTGTCCCTCCACTTT. It encodes CAWSPGLSLHF. The variable domain in full, completed from reference TRBV30 and TRBJ1-6, reads SQTIHQWPATLVQPVGSPLSLECTVEGTSNPNLYWYRQAAGRGLQLLFYSVGIGQISSEVPQNLSASRPQDRQFILSSKKLLLSDSGFYLCAWSPGLSLHFGNGTRLTVT.

This clonotype has ten or more counts. The CDR3 region is CASSPGLAGGPETVETQYF. The CDR3 DNA is TGTGCCAGCAGCCCTGGACTAGCGGGGGGGCCGGAAACCGTTGAGACCCAGTACTTC. V gene TRBV2 combines with J gene TRBJ2-5; 15 bases are a match to TRBD2. The germline CDR1 and CDR2 sequences are SNHLY and FYNNEI. There are 19 residues in the CDR3. The V gene end was trimmed by 6 bases and the J gene end by 5 bases; junction bases not matched to a gene: 16. Full variable domain (rest looked up from reference TRBV2 and TRBJ2-5): EPEVTQTPSHQVTQMGQEVILRCVPISNHLYFYWYRQILGQKVEFLVSFYNNEISEKSEIFDDQFSVERPDGSNFTLKIRSTKLEDSAMYFCASSPGLAGGPETVETQYFGPGTRLLVL.